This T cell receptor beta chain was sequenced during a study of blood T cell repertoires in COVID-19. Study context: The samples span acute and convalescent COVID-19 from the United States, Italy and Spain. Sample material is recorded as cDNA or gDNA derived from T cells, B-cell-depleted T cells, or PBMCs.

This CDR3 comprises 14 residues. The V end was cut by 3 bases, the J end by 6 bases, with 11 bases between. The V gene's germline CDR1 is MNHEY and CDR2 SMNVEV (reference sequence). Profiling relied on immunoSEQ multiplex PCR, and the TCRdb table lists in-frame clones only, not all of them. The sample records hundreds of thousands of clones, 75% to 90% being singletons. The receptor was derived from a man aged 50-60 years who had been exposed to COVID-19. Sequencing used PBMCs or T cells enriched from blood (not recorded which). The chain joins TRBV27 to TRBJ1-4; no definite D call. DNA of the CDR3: TGTGCCAGCAGTTTTTCGGGGTGGGATGAAAAACTGTTTTTT. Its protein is CASSFSGWDEKLFF.